The 32 T cell receptor beta chains given below trace back to one sample, sequenced in a study of blood T cells in healthy people across ages. A J-beta primer mix and a sample-barcoded 5' primer were used in a second PCR of about 7 to 12 cycles. TCRdb re-called the 5' RACE reads with MiXCR, one entry per CDR3 protein. The repertoire includes over 600,000 distinct CDR3 sequences, around 45% of them detected once, and 15% to 20% sits in the top ten. The sequencing input was blood. The source is a man older than 75 in good health.

Remarks on this clonotype: A read error is possible here, since a much larger clone lies one base away. The gene calls are TRBV7-9 and TRBJ2-3; D gene unclear. The CDR3 contains 13 residues. Per the germline V gene, CDR1 is SEHNR and CDR2 is FQNEAQ (reference sequence). V was pared by 5 bases and J by 5 bases, with 11 bases between. This chain's CDR3 is CASSGPGGDTQYF. In DNA form, the CDR3 reads TGTGCCAGCAGCGGACCCGGCGGAGATACGCAGTATTTT.

The chain joins TRBV6-2 or TRBV6-3 to TRBJ2-2, with TRBD2 identical over 8 bases. The CDR3 sequence is 15 residues long. The germline V gene encodes CDR1 MNHEY and CDR2 SVGEGT. The V gene end was trimmed by 6 bases and the J gene end by 4 bases; junction bases not matched to a gene: 7. CDR3 loop: CASSRGGLGTGELFF. The CDR3, as DNA: TGTGCCAGCAGCCGGGGGGGTCTCGGCACCGGGGAGCTGTTTTTT.

CDR3 residues: CSALNRQLTPSEQYF. The CDR3, as DNA: TGCAGTGCACTTAACAGGCAATTAACCCCATCCGAGCAGTACTTC. The chain has TRBV20-1 and TRBJ2-7, with D possibly TRBD1 on 5 matching bases. The germline V gene encodes CDR1 DFQATT and CDR2 SNEGSKA (reference sequence). This CDR3 is 15 amino acids long. Trimming left V 6 bases short and J 6 bases short, with 24 bases between.

V usage is TRBV24-1 and J usage is TRBJ2-1; 7 bases line up with TRBD1. This CDR3 spans 12 amino acids. Trimming took 9 bases from V and 5 from J; bases not matched to a gene: 3. Germline CDR1 and CDR2: KGHDR and SFDVKD. CDR3 nucleotides: TGTGCCACCGAGGGACAGCACAATGAGCAGTTCTTC. This codes for CATEGQHNEQFF.

The chain couples TRBV14 to TRBJ2-3, with TRBD1 matching over 7 bases. CDR3 size: 15 residues. The germline V gene has CDR1 SGHDN and CDR2 FVKESK. V was clipped by 0 bases and J by 5 bases; unmatched bases: 5. The CDR3 loop reads CASSQDLRGRDTQYF. CDR3 DNA: TGTGCCAGCAGCCAAGATCTCAGGGGGAGAGATACGCAGTATTTT.

Of note for this clonotype: This clone may be a read error of a much larger clone one base away. The rearrangement links TRBV6-6 to TRBJ2-1, with TRBD2 identical over 9 bases. CDR1 is MNHNY, CDR2 SVGAGI, per germline (reference sequence). Trimming cost V 10 bases and J 0 bases; bases outside gene matches: 16. CDR3 length: 18 residues. The CDR3 protein is CATSHRLAGLSSYNEQFF. The CDR3 DNA is TGTGCCACCAGCCACAGGCTAGCGGGACTAAGCTCCTACAATGAGCAGTTCTTC.

The chain carries TRBV10-3 and TRBJ1-2, with D maybe TRBD1 (6 bases). Germline loops: CDR1 ENHRY, CDR2 SYGVKD. This CDR3 comprises 13 residues. V dropped 3 bases and J dropped 4 bases, with 9 bases sitting between them. CDR3: CAISDGGAYGYTF. CDR3 bases: TGTGCCATCAGTGATGGGGGGGCCTATGGCTACACCTTC.

The chain is built from TRBV12-5 and TRBJ2-1, with 8 bases aligning to TRBD1. With V trimmed by 1 base and J by 2 bases, 7 bases remained unmatched. The CDR3 is 17 residues long. The V gene's germline CDR1 is LGHNT and CDR2 FRNRAP. CDR3 nucleotides: TGTGCTAGTGGTTTGGAAGACAGGGGACCTGCCTACAATGAGCAGTTCTTC. This codes for CASGLEDRGPAYNEQFF.

This clonotype was counted only a few times. The chain couples TRBV5-5 to TRBJ2-7; D possibly corresponds to TRBD1 (6 bases). The CDR3 loop spans 14 amino acids. Trimming left V 0 bases short and J 6 bases short, with 13 bases between. The germline CDR1 and CDR2 sequences are SGHKS and YYEKEE (reference sequence). DNA for the CDR3: TGTGCCAGCAGCTTGGACAGGGCGGTATTCGAGCAGTACTTC. This gives the protein CASSLDRAVFEQYF.

Notes on this clonotype: A much larger clone is a single base away; this may be a read error. The chain carries TRBV12-3 or TRBV12-4 and TRBJ2-3; TRBD2 matches at 7 bases. V gave up 6 bases and J gave up 4 bases; unmatched junction bases: 4. The CDR3 covers 13 residues. DNA of the CDR3: TGTGCCAGCAGCCTAGCGGACGCAGATACGCAGTATTTT. Protein: CASSLADADTQYF.

The rearrangement uses TRBV29-1 and TRBJ2-4, with D perhaps matching TRBD2 (5 bases). The CDR3 is 13 amino acids. The V gene lost 7 bases and the J gene lost 8 bases, with 18 bases spanning the gap. CDR1 and CDR2 from the germline V gene are SQVTM and ANQGSEA. CDR3 amino acids: CSGEGQNRDIQYF. The CDR3 nucleotides are TGCAGCGGTGAGGGTCAGAATAGAGACATTCAGTACTTC.

V is TRBV27 and J is TRBJ2-3, with D possibly being TRBD1 (6 bases). The CDR3 has 14 residues. V shed 9 bases and J shed 3 bases, with 16 bases lying between them. CDR1 is MNHEY, CDR2 SMNVEV, per germline (reference sequence). The DNA of the CDR3 is TGTGCCAGTACAGAGGGGGTGCAGACAGATACGCAGTATTTT. This codes for CASTEGVQTDTQYF.

The chain recombines TRBV12-3 or TRBV12-4 with TRBJ1-5, with D possibly TRBD1 on 5 matching bases. Trimming shortened V by 3 bases and J by 9 bases, and 15 bases separated the two germline ends. This CDR3 spans 14 amino acids. In DNA, the CDR3 is TGTGCCAGCAGTTTGCAGGGCCCCACGGGGCCCCAGCATTTT. It translates to CASSLQGPTGPQHF.

The chain has TRBV28 and TRBJ1-3, with 7 nucleotides matching TRBD1. CDR3 length: 16 amino acids. Germline assignment: CDR1 MDHEN and CDR2 SYDVKM. V gave up 4 bases and J gave up 7 bases; unmatched junction bases: 13. CDR3 nucleotides: TGTGCCAGCAGTTCAGTAGGGGGCGAAGGAGGTAACACCATATATTTT. Residues: CASSSVGGEGGNTIYF.

The rearrangement links TRBV25-1 to TRBJ1-2; perhaps TRBD1 as D (6 bases). CDR1 and CDR2 from the germline V gene are MGHDK and SYGVNS. This CDR3 has 14 residues. Trimming cost V 0 bases and J 6 bases, with 11 bases left between them. CDR3 DNA: TGTGCCAGCAGTGAATATATGGGGGGCCATGGCTACACCTTC. Translating it yields CASSEYMGGHGYTF.

In its sample, this clonotype was seen a few times. The chain recombines TRBV9 with TRBJ1-5, with a possible D match to TRBD1 (5 bases). The CDR3 runs 16 residues. Germline CDR1 and CDR2: SGDLS and YYNGEE. With 3 bases removed from V and 2 bases from J, the gap between germline ends came to 15 bases. CDR3 amino acids: CASSDGTSLGNQPQHF. In nucleotides, the CDR3 is TGTGCCAGCAGCGATGGGACGTCTCTGGGCAATCAGCCCCAGCATTTT.

This clonotype was picked up a small number of times. The chain couples TRBV29-1 to TRBJ2-3; D unclear. Germline-derived CDR1 and CDR2 are SQVTM and ANQGSEA. V was shortened by 5 bases and J by 0 bases, with 6 bases between the two germline ends. CDR3 size: 12 residues. The CDR3 loop reads CSVRDSTDTQYF. The CDR3 region has the DNA TGCAGCGTTAGAGATAGCACAGATACGCAGTATTTT.

This clonotype has just a few counts. The J gene is TRBJ1-2, the V gene TRBV27; TRBD1 agrees at 9 bases. V lost 5 bases to trimming and J lost 7 bases; unmatched junction nucleotides: 8. The CDR3 covers 14 residues. Germline V CDR1 and CDR2: MNHEY, SMNVEV (reference sequence). The CDR3 region has the DNA TGTGCCAGCAGTGTATTCGGGACAGGGTCTGGCTACACCTTC. This translates into CASSVFGTGSGYTF.

This clonotype has just a few counts. The chain is built from TRBV7-2 and TRBJ2-3; D may be TRBD1 (5 bases). The CDR3 is 17 residues long. V gave up 5 bases and J gave up 7 bases, with 25 bases separating them. CDR1 SGHTA and CDR2 FQGNSA come from the germline V gene. The CDR3 DNA is TGTGCCAGCAGCCCCAACCCGAGCTATTCTAGGGGTCATACGCAGTATTTT. Residues: CASSPNPSYSRGHTQYF.

V and J are TRBV9 and TRBJ2-2; D is unclear. The CDR3 runs to 17 residues. The germline V and J ends were trimmed by 0 bases and 1 base, with 13 bases remaining between them. The germline V gene has CDR1 SGDLS and CDR2 YYNGEE. For the CDR3, the DNA is TGTGCCAGCAGCGTAGAACAGTCAAGAATGAACACCGGGGAGCTGTTTTTT. It translates to CASSVEQSRMNTGELFF.

This clonotype has just a few counts. The chain joins TRBV6-5 to TRBJ1-2, with a weak D call TRBD1 (6 bases). Germline-derived CDR1 and CDR2 are MNHEY and SVGAGI. V was pared by 6 bases and J by 2 bases, with 16 bases between. The length of the CDR3 is 15 residues. CDR3 in amino acids: CASSLVQGPNYGYTF. In nucleotides, the CDR3 is TGTGCCAGCAGCTTGGTACAGGGCCCAAACTATGGCTACACCTTC.

This clonotype appeared many times. The chain recombines TRBV24-1 with TRBJ1-1; tentative D call: TRBD1 (5 bases). Per the germline V gene, CDR1 is KGHDR and CDR2 is SFDVKD. V dropped 9 bases and J dropped 0 bases, with 7 bases sitting between them. CDR3 size: 12 residues. The CDR3 nucleotides read TGTGCCACCCAGGGTATGAACACTGAAGCTTTCTTT. This sequence encodes CATQGMNTEAFF.

This clonotype has just a few counts. The chain couples TRBV9 to TRBJ2-7, with 10 bases matching TRBD1. This CDR3 is built from 15 residues. Losses at the gene ends were 4 bases for V and 7 bases for J; bases not matched to a gene: 11. The V gene's germline CDR1 is SGDLS and CDR2 YYNGEE. CDR3 sequence: CASSPLGTGVGEQYF. CDR3 in DNA: TGTGCCAGCAGCCCGCTGGGGACAGGGGTCGGGGAGCAGTACTTC. Looking up the rest from reference TRBV9 and TRBJ2-7 gives the full variable domain: DSGVTQTPKHLITATGQRVTLRCSPRSGDLSVYWYQQSLDQGLQFLIQYYNGEERAKGNILERFSAQQFPDLHSELNLSSLELGDSALYFCASSPLGTGVGEQYFGPGTRLTVT.

The V gene is TRBV7-9, the J gene TRBJ2-4; 7 bases agree with TRBD1. The J call may be faulty, since TRBJ2-7 better matches the DNA end. The CDR3 loop spans 14 amino acids. Germline assignment: CDR1 SEHNR and CDR2 FQNEAQ (reference sequence). The CDR3 is CASSPPTGDSEQYF. The CDR3 region has the DNA TGTGCCAGCAGCCCCCCTACAGGGGACAGCGAGCAGTACTTC.

This clonotype has just a few counts. The V gene is TRBV30, the J gene TRBJ1-6; 9 positions agree with TRBD1. V lost 4 bases, J lost 6 bases, and 1 base stayed unmatched. The CDR3 totals 13 residues. Germline assignment: CDR1 GTSNPN and CDR2 SVGIG (reference sequence). CDR3 protein: CAWKTGGNSPLHF. CDR3 nucleotide sequence: TGTGCCTGGAAGACAGGGGGTAATTCACCCCTCCACTTT.

J is TRBJ1-2 and V is TRBV5-6; D is ambiguous. Deletions cut 4 bases from V and 7 bases from J, with 17 bases between. CDR3 length: 14 residues. CDR1 is SGHDT and CDR2 is YYEEEE in the germline V gene. CDR3 protein: CASSKRRALGGYTF. The CDR3 bases are TGTGCCAGCAGCAAGCGGAGGGCTTTGGGTGGCTACACCTTC.

This chain uses TRBV6-1 with TRBJ2-1; 10 positions agree with TRBD2. V shed 6 bases and J 6 bases; nucleotides not matched to a gene: 14. Germline V gene data show CDR1 as MNHNS and CDR2 as SASEGT. The length of the CDR3 is 17 residues. The CDR3: CASSRGASGSSLNEQFF. CDR3 DNA: TGTGCCAGCAGCAGGGGGGCTAGCGGGAGTTCCCTCAATGAGCAGTTCTTC.

This chain links TRBV18 with TRBJ2-5; 7 positions match TRBD1. V shed 4 bases, J shed 11 bases, and the junction held 19 bases outside the gene matches. Germline CDR1 reads KGHSH; CDR2 reads LQKENI. The CDR3 has 16 amino acids. The CDR3 nucleotides read TGTGCCAGCTCACGGAAGGGCGGGCAGGGGGTGAATGAGCAGTACTTC. Protein product: CASSRKGGQGVNEQYF.

The table lists this clonotype with a few counts. This chain connects TRBV25-1 to TRBJ2-5; TRBD2 agrees at 9 bases. Per germline, CDR1 MGHDK and CDR2 SYGVNS. The CDR3 consists of 15 residues. V was pared by 1 base and J by 10 bases, with 10 bases of the junction left unmatched. CDR3 in DNA: TGTGCCAGCAGTGAATCTGCGGGAGGGCCGCGATACCAGTACTTC. The encoded protein is CASSESAGGPRYQYF.

The chain recombines TRBV7-2 with TRBJ1-2; D not certain. This CDR3 comprises 13 residues. V lost 6 bases and J 3 bases, leaving 11 bases between the germline ends. Looked up from germline, CDR1 is SGHTA and CDR2 is FQGNSA. CDR3 sequence (DNA): TGTGCCAGCAGTCCAGACAATTACTATGGCTACACCTTC. It is translated as CASSPDNYYGYTF.

CDR3 coding DNA: TGCAGCGTTGGGGGACAGAAAGGTATTAATGAGCAGTTCTTC. Residues: CSVGGQKGINEQFF. The chain combines TRBV29-1 with TRBJ2-1; 7 bases fit TRBD1. Looked up from germline, CDR1 is SQVTM and CDR2 is ANQGSEA. The CDR3 length is 14 residues. Trimming at V came to 4 bases and at J to 7 bases, leaving 10 bases not matched to a gene.

The chain links TRBV29-1 to TRBJ1-2; D is uncertain. This CDR3 contains 10 residues. V lost 6 bases to trimming and J lost 10 bases, with 12 bases between them. Germline values: CDR1 SQVTM, CDR2 ANQGSEA. The CDR3, as DNA: TGCAGCGTCTCCACCACCGCCTACACCTTC. This encodes CSVSTTAYTF.